Below, 18 T cell receptor beta chains from the same sample are listed, as sequenced in a study of T-cell memory formation after mild COVID-19. TCRdb re-analysed the 5' RACE reads in MiXCR, keeping a single row per CDR3 protein. The sample consists of 400,000 to 500,000 distinct CDR3 sequences, roughly 20% of them appearing once. Sequencing was done on a sample of PBMCs or a T cell subset sorted from them (not recorded which). These receptor sequences come from an adult woman who had mild COVID-19 (a few samples of this study predate the infection). Cell type and time point are not known.

There are a few counts of this clonotype. The V gene is TRBV12-3 or TRBV12-4, the J gene TRBJ2-7; 7 bases map to TRBD1. This CDR3 spans 15 amino acids. Trimming at V came to 4 bases and at J to 2 bases, leaving 8 bases not matched to a gene. The CDR3 nucleotides read TGTGCCAGCAGTTCGATACAGGGGATTCCCTACGAGCAGTACTTC. It specifies CASSSIQGIPYEQYF.

This chain links TRBV5-1 with TRBJ1-5; 10 bases map to TRBD1. Trimming took 0 bases from V and 3 from J; bases not matched to a gene: 0. The CDR3 runs to 15 residues. Per the germline V gene, CDR1 is SGHRS and CDR2 is YFSETQ. The CDR3 nucleotides are TGCGCCAGCAGCTTGGGACAGGGGGCCAATCAGCCCCAGCATTTT. Translation gives CASSLGQGANQPQHF.

This chain connects TRBV7-2 to TRBJ2-1; 8 nucleotides agree with TRBD2. V lost 6 bases to trimming and J lost 7 bases; unmatched junction nucleotides: 11. The CDR3 loop spans 15 amino acids. Looked up from germline, CDR1 is SGHTA and CDR2 is FQGNSA. The CDR3 DNA follows: TGTGCCAGCAGAGGGACGGCCGGGACTAGTAATGAGCAGTTCTTC. It codes for CASRGTAGTSNEQFF.

Only a few counts were recorded for this clonotype. This chain uses TRBV2 with TRBJ2-7; 10 bases are shared with TRBD1. Looked up from germline, CDR1 is SNHLY and CDR2 is FYNNEI. Trimming cost V 5 bases and J 6 bases; bases outside gene matches: 10. The CDR3 loop spans 15 amino acids. In DNA, the CDR3 is TGTGCCAGCAGTCGGGTCGGGACAGGGGTGCCCGAGCAGTACTTC. This sequence encodes CASSRVGTGVPEQYF. Full variable domain (outside the CDR3, taken from reference TRBV2 and TRBJ2-7): EPEVTQTPSHQVTQMGQEVILRCVPISNHLYFYWYRQILGQKVEFLVSFYNNEISEKSEIFDDQFSVERPDGSNFTLKIRSTKLEDSAMYFCASSRVGTGVPEQYFGPGTRLTVT.

This chain links TRBV20-1 with TRBJ1-1; weak D call: TRBD1 (6 bases). This CDR3 comprises 16 residues. The germline V gene has CDR1 DFQATT and CDR2 SNEGSKA (reference sequence). The germline V and J ends were trimmed by 5 bases and 1 base, with 20 bases remaining between them. CDR3 loop: CSAHTVGAPRNTEAFF. In nucleotides, the CDR3 is TGCAGTGCTCATACGGTGGGGGCTCCCCGGAACACTGAAGCTTTCTTT.

This clonotype was found a few times. This chain links TRBV11-3 with TRBJ1-2; 9 bases fit TRBD1. V trimming: 5 bases; J trimming: 10 bases; junction bases outside the gene matches: 8. The CDR3 extends over 13 amino acids. Germline CDR1 and CDR2: SGHNT and YENEEA. CDR3 region: CASSPWTGDYYTF. The CDR3 nucleotides read TGTGCCAGCAGCCCCTGGACAGGGGACTACTACACCTTC.

The table lists this clonotype with a count of one. The rearrangement links TRBV2 to TRBJ2-7; 11 nucleotides match TRBD2. Per the germline V gene, CDR1 is SNHLY and CDR2 is FYNNEI. CDR3 length: 14 amino acids. With V trimmed by 5 bases and J by 3 bases, 3 bases remained unmatched. DNA for the CDR3: TGTGCCAGCAGTAAGACTAGCGGGAACTACGAGCAGTACTTC. Amino acids: CASSKTSGNYEQYF.

This clonotype was recorded a few times. CDR3 sequence reads: CASSLKAGWTGELFF. As DNA, the CDR3 is TGTGCCAGCAGCTTAAAAGCGGGGTGGACCGGGGAGCTGTTTTTT. The chain is built from TRBV7-2 and TRBJ2-2; 7 bases align to TRBD2. The CDR3 loop spans 15 amino acids. Germline CDR1 and CDR2: SGHTA and FQGNSA. V lost 2 bases to trimming and J lost 5 bases; unmatched junction nucleotides: 5. Supplemented by reference TRBV7-2 and TRBJ2-2, the full variable domain reads GAGVSQSPSNKVTEKGKDVELRCDPISGHTALYWYRQSLGQGLEFLIYFQGNSAPDKSGLPSDRFSAERTGGSVSTLTIQRTQQEDSAVYLCASSLKAGWTGELFFGEGSRLTVL.

The V gene is TRBV12-3 or TRBV12-4, the J gene TRBJ1-2, with 7 nucleotides matching TRBD1. Unmatched junction bases numbered 6, after V lost 3 bases and J lost 5 bases. CDR3 size: 14 residues. CDR3 in amino acids: CASSFGQGVYGYTF. In DNA, the CDR3 is TGTGCCAGCAGTTTCGGCCAGGGGGTGTATGGCTACACCTTC.

The chain combines TRBV12-3 or TRBV12-4 with TRBJ1-1; 7 bases match TRBD1. The CDR3 loop spans 14 amino acids. V lost 6 bases, J lost 3 bases, and 7 bases stayed unmatched. CDR3 bases: TGTGCCAGCAGACCCTGGACAGGCTACACTGAAGCTTTCTTT. Residues: CASRPWTGYTEAFF.

This clonotype has more than one count but fewer than ten. V gene TRBV4-1 combines with J gene TRBJ2-7; TRBD2 aligns across 7 bases. J was trimmed by 5 bases and V by 1 base; bases with no gene match: 5. Looked up from germline, CDR1 is MGHRA and CDR2 is YSYEKL. This CDR3 comprises 14 residues. CDR3 nucleotides: TGCGCCAGCAGCCAAGTAGCGGGTCGAGACGAGCAGTACTTC. It yields the protein CASSQVAGRDEQYF.

The genes are TRBV2 and TRBJ1-2; D remains ambiguous. Germline CDR1 reads SNHLY; CDR2 reads FYNNEI. V gave up 8 bases and J gave up 5 bases, with 15 bases separating them. This CDR3 is 13 amino acids long. The CDR3 nucleotides read TGTGCCAGCTGGACGGAGAAGAATTATGGCTACACCTTC. Protein: CASWTEKNYGYTF. Using reference TRBV2 and TRBJ1-2 for the parts outside the CDR3, the full variable domain is EPEVTQTPSHQVTQMGQEVILRCVPISNHLYFYWYRQILGQKVEFLVSFYNNEISEKSEIFDDQFSVERPDGSNFTLKIRSTKLEDSAMYFCASWTEKNYGYTFGSGTRLTVV.

This sequence joins TRBV5-5 and TRBJ2-1, with D tentatively TRBD1 or TRBD2 (5 bases each). The germline V gene has CDR1 SGHKS and CDR2 YYEKEE (reference sequence). Trimming pared 7 bases from V and 4 bases from J, leaving 15 bases between. This CDR3 comprises 14 residues. CDR3 coding DNA: TGTGCCAGCCTAGAGGGGCCCCGTTACAATGAGCAGTTCTTC. Translation gives CASLEGPRYNEQFF.

This clonotype turned up a few times. The chain uses TRBV7-3 and TRBJ1-1; unclear D gene. CDR3 length: 13 amino acids. Germline lookup yields CDR1 SGHTA and CDR2 FQGTGA. The V gene lost 2 bases and the J gene lost 7 bases, with 11 bases spanning the gap. The CDR3 reads CASSLYYGIEAFF. Here the CDR3 DNA reads TGTGCCAGCAGCTTATATTACGGGATTGAAGCTTTCTTT.

The chain links TRBV29-1 to TRBJ2-2; 9 bases agree with TRBD1. This CDR3 spans 15 amino acids. Germline CDR1 and CDR2: SQVTM and ANQGSEA. The V segment lost 8 bases and the J segment 2 bases; nucleotides outside the gene matches: 9. CDR3 nucleotide sequence: TGCAGCCCCACCGGGACAGGGACCAACACCGGGGAGCTGTTTTTT. This encodes CSPTGTGTNTGELFF.

The rearrangement uses TRBV18 and TRBJ1-1; D unresolved. V lost 2 bases and J lost 5, with 18 bases in between. This CDR3 region has 16 residues. Germline V lookup: CDR1 KGHSH, CDR2 LQKENI. CDR3 protein: CASSPWERTSRTEAFF. The DNA of the CDR3 is TGTGCCAGCTCACCATGGGAGAGGACCTCGCGGACTGAAGCTTTCTTT.

The chain has TRBV12-3 or TRBV12-4 and TRBJ1-1, with 11 nucleotides matching TRBD1. V shed 5 bases and J 1 base; nucleotides not matched to a gene: 12. The CDR3 consists of 18 residues. The CDR3 is CASSLDPRTGGRNTEAFF. The CDR3 DNA reads as TGTGCCAGCAGTCTAGACCCCCGGACAGGGGGCAGGAACACTGAAGCTTTCTTT.

The V gene is TRBV27, the J gene TRBJ2-5; D remains unclear. CDR3 length equals 13 residues. Trimming took off 3 bases at V and 5 bases at J, with 10 bases between the two ends. The V gene's germline CDR1 is MNHEY and CDR2 SMNVEV (reference sequence). CDR3 DNA: TGTGCCAGCAGTTTGGTCAGGTCGGAGACCCAGTACTTC. This translates into CASSLVRSETQYF.